The sequence of this TCR beta chain was determined in a study of blood T cell repertoires in COVID-19. Study-level background: COVID-19 samples, acute and convalescent, were from the United States, Italy and Spain.

Enrollees, about 18 to 95 years old, lived in around 23 US areas. CDR3 length: 15 residues. Germline CDR1 reads MNHEY; CDR2 reads SMNVEV (reference sequence). The J segment lost 9 bases and the V segment lost 3 bases, leaving 9 bases of the junction unmatched. Some clones are missing from TCRdb's copy, which holds only in-frame ones; the method was immunoSEQ multiplex PCR. The sample records about 400,000 clones, roughly nine tenths being singletons. The sequenced sample was PBMCs or T cells enriched from blood (not recorded which). The chain couples TRBV27 to TRBJ2-1; 9 bases align to TRBD2. The origin of this receptor is a woman aged 25-40 years who had recovered from COVID-19. The CDR3 DNA sequence: TGTGCCAGCAGTTTCGGGCTAGCGGGAATCAGTGAGCAGTTCTTC. Protein product: CASSFGLAGISEQFF.